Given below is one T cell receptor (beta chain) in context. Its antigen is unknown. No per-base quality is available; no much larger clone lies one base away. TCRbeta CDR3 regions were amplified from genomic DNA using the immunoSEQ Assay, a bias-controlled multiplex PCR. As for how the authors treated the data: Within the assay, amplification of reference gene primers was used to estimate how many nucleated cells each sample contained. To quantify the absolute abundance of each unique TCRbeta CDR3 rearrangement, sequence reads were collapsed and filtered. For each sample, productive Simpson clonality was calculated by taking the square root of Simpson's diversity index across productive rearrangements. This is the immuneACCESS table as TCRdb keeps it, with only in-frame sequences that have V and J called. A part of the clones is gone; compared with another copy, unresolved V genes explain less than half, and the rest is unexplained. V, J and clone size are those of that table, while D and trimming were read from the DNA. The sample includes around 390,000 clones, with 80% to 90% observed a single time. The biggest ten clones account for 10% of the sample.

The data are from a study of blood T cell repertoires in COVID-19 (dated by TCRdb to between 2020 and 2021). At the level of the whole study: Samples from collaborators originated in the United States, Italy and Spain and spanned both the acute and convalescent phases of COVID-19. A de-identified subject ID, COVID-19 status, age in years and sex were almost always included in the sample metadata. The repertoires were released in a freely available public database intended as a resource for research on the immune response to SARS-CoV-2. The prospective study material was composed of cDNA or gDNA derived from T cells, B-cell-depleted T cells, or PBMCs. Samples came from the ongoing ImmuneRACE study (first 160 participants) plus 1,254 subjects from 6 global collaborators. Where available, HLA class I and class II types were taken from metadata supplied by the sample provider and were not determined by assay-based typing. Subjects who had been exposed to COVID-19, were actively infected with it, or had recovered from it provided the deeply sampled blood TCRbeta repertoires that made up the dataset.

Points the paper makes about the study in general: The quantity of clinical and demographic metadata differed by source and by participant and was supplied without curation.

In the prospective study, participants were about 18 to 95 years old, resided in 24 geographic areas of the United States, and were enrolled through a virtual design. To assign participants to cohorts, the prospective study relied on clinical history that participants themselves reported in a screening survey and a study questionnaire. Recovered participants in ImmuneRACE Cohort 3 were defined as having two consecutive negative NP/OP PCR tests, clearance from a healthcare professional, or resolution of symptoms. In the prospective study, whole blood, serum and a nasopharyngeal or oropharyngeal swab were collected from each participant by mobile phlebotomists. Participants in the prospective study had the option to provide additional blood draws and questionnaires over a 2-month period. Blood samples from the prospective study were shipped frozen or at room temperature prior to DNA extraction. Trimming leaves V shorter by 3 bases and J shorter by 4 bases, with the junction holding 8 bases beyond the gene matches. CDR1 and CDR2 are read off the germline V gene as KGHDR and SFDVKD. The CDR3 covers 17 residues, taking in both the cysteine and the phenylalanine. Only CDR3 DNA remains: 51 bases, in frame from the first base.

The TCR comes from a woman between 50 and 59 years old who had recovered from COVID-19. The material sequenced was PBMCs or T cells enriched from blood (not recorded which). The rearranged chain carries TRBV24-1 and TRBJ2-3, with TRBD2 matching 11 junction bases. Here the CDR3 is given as CATSDPKTSGRADTQYF. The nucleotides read TGTGCCACCAGTGATCCCAAAACTAGCGGGAGAGCAGATACGCAGTATTTT.